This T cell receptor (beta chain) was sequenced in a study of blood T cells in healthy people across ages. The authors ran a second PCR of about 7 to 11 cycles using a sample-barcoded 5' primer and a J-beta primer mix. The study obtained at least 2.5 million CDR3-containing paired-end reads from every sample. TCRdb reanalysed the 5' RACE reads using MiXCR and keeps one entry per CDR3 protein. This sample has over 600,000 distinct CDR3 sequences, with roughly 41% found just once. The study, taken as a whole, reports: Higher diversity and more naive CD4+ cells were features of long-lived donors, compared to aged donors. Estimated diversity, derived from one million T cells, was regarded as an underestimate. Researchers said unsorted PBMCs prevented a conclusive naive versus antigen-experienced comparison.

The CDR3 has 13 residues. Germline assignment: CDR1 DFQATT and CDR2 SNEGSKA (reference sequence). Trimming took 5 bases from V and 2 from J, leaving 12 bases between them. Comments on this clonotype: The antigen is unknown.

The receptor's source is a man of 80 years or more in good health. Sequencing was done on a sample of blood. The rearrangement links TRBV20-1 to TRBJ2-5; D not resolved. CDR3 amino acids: CSAPLWEQETQYF. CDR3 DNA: TGCAGTGCTCCACTATGGGAACAAGAGACCCAGTACTTC.